Below are 24 T cell receptor beta chains sequenced from a single sample in a study of cytomegalovirus exposure and HLA in healthy donors. PCR was performed using 60 Vbeta and 13 Jbeta primers. Repertoires were generated with immunoSEQ multiplex PCR, while TCRdb's copy carries only in-frame clones and drops some. The table lists roughly 150,000 clones, roughly four fifths of them singletons. The sequenced material came from PBMCs. These receptors all stem from a woman aged 40 to 50 in good health and CMV-seronegative.

The chain has TRBV6-1 and TRBJ1-5, with 10 bases matching TRBD1. After removal of 4 bases from V and 4 bases from J, the junction contained 10 bases not matched to a gene. The CDR3 has 17 amino acids. The V gene's germline CDR1 is MNHNS and CDR2 SASEGT. CDR3 DNA sequence: TGTGCCAGCAGTGGCCGGGACAGGGGTTCGCGGAATCAGCCCCAGCATTTT. As protein: CASSGRDRGSRNQPQHF.

The chain has TRBV6-5 and TRBJ1-3; no reliable D call. CDR3 length: 15 residues. Germline V gives CDR1 MNHEY, CDR2 SVGAGI. The V gene lost 2 bases and the J gene lost 2 bases, with 10 bases spanning the gap. The CDR3 protein is CASSYGSDTGNTIYF. In DNA form, the CDR3 reads TGTGCCAGCAGTTACGGGTCAGACACTGGAAACACCATATATTTT.

V and J are TRBV6-5 and TRBJ2-3; TRBD1 agrees at 10 bases. After removal of 0 bases from V and 4 bases from J, the junction contained 4 bases not matched to a gene. The CDR3 runs to 16 residues. Germline loops: CDR1 MNHEY, CDR2 SVGAGI. The CDR3, as DNA: TGTGCCAGCAGTTACTCAGGGACAGGGGACCCAGATACGCAGTATTTT. Translating gives CASSYSGTGDPDTQYF.

This clone was seen more than once but under ten times. This chain connects TRBV5-8 to TRBJ1-2; 9 bases map to TRBD1. Germline V gene data show CDR1 as SGHTS and CDR2 as YDEGEE. This CDR3 is built from 12 residues. After removal of 5 bases from V and 11 bases from J, the junction contained 7 bases not matched to a gene. The CDR3 region has the DNA TGTGCCAGCAGTTGGAGGGACAGGGAATACACCTTC. Its protein is CASSWRDREYTF.

The V gene is TRBV2, the J gene TRBJ1-2; TRBD1 matches 7 bases. The ends lost 3 bases at V and 9 bases at J; junction bases unmatched: 16. Per germline, CDR1 SNHLY and CDR2 FYNNEI. The CDR3 runs to 16 residues. This CDR3 is CASSEGQPNLRRSYTF. The CDR3 DNA reads TGTGCCAGCAGTGAGGGACAGCCCAACCTTAGGAGGAGCTACACCTTC. Combining the CDR3 with reference TRBV2 and TRBJ1-2 gives the whole variable domain EPEVTQTPSHQVTQMGQEVILRCVPISNHLYFYWYRQILGQKVEFLVSFYNNEISEKSEIFDDQFSVERPDGSNFTLKIRSTKLEDSAMYFCASSEGQPNLRRSYTFGSGTRLTVV.

The chain combines TRBV5-1 with TRBJ2-5; 9 positions agree with TRBD1. Germline V gene data show CDR1 as SGHRS and CDR2 as YFSETQ. There are 14 residues in the CDR3. J lost 2 bases, V lost 4 bases, and 3 bases had no gene match. The CDR3 DNA is TGCGCCAGCAGCGGTGGGACAGGGCAAGAGACCCAGTACTTC. Encoded protein: CASSGGTGQETQYF.

In DNA, the CDR3 is TGTGCCTGGAGTGGGCCCCCTCGGGGGGTTAGGCAGTACTTC. Translation gives CAWSGPPRGVRQYF. The V gene is TRBV30, the J gene TRBJ2-5, with 7 bases aligning to TRBD2. Germline CDR1 and CDR2: GTSNPN and SVGIG (reference sequence). Trimming removed 1 base from V and 11 bases from J; junction bases left unmatched: 13. This CDR3 region has 14 residues.

The chain uses TRBV6-1 and TRBJ2-7; no reliable D call. This CDR3 has 14 residues. Germline CDR1 MNHNS, CDR2 SASEGT. V shed 2 bases and J shed 4 bases, with 12 bases lying between them. CDR3 in DNA: TGTGCCAGCAGTGAAATGTCGGCGGTTTACGAGCAGTACTTC. Protein sequence: CASSEMSAVYEQYF.

Only one count was recorded for this clone. The chain couples TRBV10-3 to TRBJ2-7; the match to TRBD2 covers 9 bases. The CDR3 contains 14 residues. The germline V gene encodes CDR1 ENHRY and CDR2 SYGVKD. The V and J ends lost 4 bases and 5 bases, in that order; junction bases with no gene match: 6. The CDR3 reads CAISGLAGENEQYF. In nucleotides, the CDR3 is TGTGCCATCAGTGGTTTAGCGGGAGAGAACGAGCAGTACTTC.

In DNA form, the CDR3 reads TGCAGCGGTACCAGTGCAACTAATGAAAAACTGTTTTTT. Residues: CSGTSATNEKLFF. This chain joins TRBV29-1 and TRBJ1-4; D gene uncertain. Germline CDR1 and CDR2: SQVTM and ANQGSEA. This CDR3 has 13 residues. V lost 7 bases and J 0 bases, leaving 9 bases between the germline ends.

The J gene is TRBJ2-7, the V gene TRBV9; 7 positions agree with TRBD1. Germline CDR1 and CDR2: SGDLS and YYNGEE. Unmatched junction bases numbered 6, after V lost 2 bases and J lost 4 bases. The CDR3 consists of 14 residues. The CDR3 is CASSVAGGYYEQYF. The CDR3 DNA is TGTGCCAGCAGCGTCGCAGGGGGTTATTACGAGCAGTACTTC.

The rearrangement links TRBV9 to TRBJ2-7; 8 nucleotides agree with TRBD2. Germline CDR1 and CDR2: SGDLS and YYNGEE. V gave up 4 bases and J gave up 0 bases; unmatched junction bases: 9. CDR3 size: 16 residues. The CDR3 is CASSRGGEVGSYEQYF. CDR3 nucleotides: TGTGCCAGCAGCCGGGGGGGGGAAGTAGGCTCCTACGAGCAGTACTTC.

The gene calls are TRBV19 and TRBJ1-1, with D uncertain. Germline-derived CDR1 and CDR2 are LNHDA and SQIVND (reference sequence). This CDR3 is built from 14 residues. V dropped 2 bases and J dropped 4 bases, with 11 bases sitting between them. This chain's CDR3 is CASSIQLEGTEAFF. CDR3 coding DNA: TGTGCCAGTAGTATACAACTGGAGGGCACTGAAGCTTTCTTT.

The CDR3 DNA reads TGTGCCAGCAGTACAGGACAGCTGGCCTACAATGAGCAGTTCTTC. It codes for CASSTGQLAYNEQFF. The genes are TRBV2 and TRBJ2-1; a weak D match, TRBD1 (6 bases). V lost 5 bases and J lost 2, with 13 bases in between. The CDR3 sequence is 15 residues long. CDR1 SNHLY and CDR2 FYNNEI come from the germline V gene.

The V call is TRBV25-1, the J call TRBJ2-5; D is perhaps TRBD2 (5 bases). Trimming removed 6 bases from V and 1 base from J, with 12 bases in between. CDR3 length: 14 amino acids. Germline V gene sequence: CDR1 MGHDK, CDR2 SYGVNS. CDR3 DNA: TGTGCCAGCAGAGCTCCGGGGATCCAAGAGACCCAGTACTTC. Amino acid sequence: CASRAPGIQETQYF.

The CDR3, as DNA: TGTGCCAGCAAACCGGGACACGCTGAAAAACTGTTTTTT. Translated: CASKPGHAEKLFF. The chain combines TRBV27 with TRBJ1-4; D is perhaps TRBD1 (6 bases). This CDR3 spans 13 amino acids. Per germline, CDR1 MNHEY and CDR2 SMNVEV (reference sequence). The V end was cut by 7 bases, the J end by 7 bases, with 13 bases between.

The V and J genes are TRBV28 and TRBJ2-1, with D perhaps TRBD2 (6 bases). The CDR3 runs 12 residues. Germline assignment: CDR1 MDHEN and CDR2 SYDVKM. The germline V and J ends were trimmed by 5 bases and 7 bases, with 9 bases remaining between them. CDR3 loop: CASSLRGNEQFF. The CDR3 DNA sequence: TGTGCCAGCAGTCTTCGGGGGAATGAGCAGTTCTTC.

The gene calls are TRBV12-5 and TRBJ1-5; 9 bases line up with TRBD1. The CDR3 has 15 residues. The V and J ends lost 4 bases and 4 bases, in that order; junction bases with no gene match: 5. Germline-derived CDR1 and CDR2 are LGHNT and FRNRAP. CDR3 sequence reads: CASGSWDRENQPQHF. Written as DNA, the CDR3 is TGTGCTAGTGGTTCCTGGGACAGGGAGAATCAGCCCCAGCATTTT.

The chain couples TRBV20-1 to TRBJ1-4, with D tentatively TRBD1 (6 bases). The CDR3 contains 11 residues. Trimming took off 5 bases at V and 8 bases at J, with 9 bases between the two ends. In germline, CDR1 is DFQATT, CDR2 SNEGSKA (reference sequence). Here the CDR3 DNA reads TGCAGTGCTGGACAGCTCGAAAAACTGTTTTTT. As protein: CSAGQLEKLFF.

In nucleotides, the CDR3 is TGTGCCAGTAGTAAAGATGCCCCTACACTAGCGGGAAGCACAGATACGCAGTATTTT. The encoded protein is CASSKDAPTLAGSTDTQYF. The V call is TRBV19, the J call TRBJ2-3; 10 bases align to TRBD2. The J segment lost 0 bases and the V segment lost 4 bases, leaving 13 bases of the junction unmatched. This CDR3 has 19 amino acids. Germline V CDR1 and CDR2: LNHDA, SQIVND (reference sequence).

V and J are TRBV18 and TRBJ2-7; tentative D call: TRBD2 (6 bases). Per the germline V gene, CDR1 is KGHSH and CDR2 is LQKENI. This CDR3 region has 18 residues. V was pared by 4 bases and J by 3 bases, with 25 bases between. CDR3 in DNA: TGTGCCAGCTCACTTATGTGGGCGTCGGGGGATGCTGGCTACGAGCAGTACTTC. It codes for CASSLMWASGDAGYEQYF.

This clone occurred once. The gene calls are TRBV16 and TRBJ1-1, with TRBD1 as a possible D gene (6 bases). Between the trimmed V and J ends, which lost 3 bases and 2 bases, there was a span of 16 bases. The V gene's germline CDR1 is KGHSY and CDR2 FQNENV. CDR3 length: 16 amino acids. CDR3 region: CASSQGTQGGNTEAFF. The CDR3 region has the DNA TGTGCCAGCAGCCAGGGAACACAGGGCGGCAACACTGAAGCTTTCTTT.

This chain uses TRBV11-2 with TRBJ1-2, with 7 positions matching TRBD1. The CDR3 is 14 amino acids. V lost 1 base and J lost 7; bases outside the gene matches: 6. CDR1 SGHAT and CDR2 FQNNGV come from the germline V gene. The CDR3 protein is CASSLGRGGTGYTF. DNA for the CDR3: TGTGCCAGCAGCTTAGGGCGAGGGGGCACTGGCTACACCTTC.

This chain links TRBV19 with TRBJ2-1; 9 positions match TRBD2. From germline, CDR1 is LNHDA and CDR2 SQIVND (reference sequence). V shed 3 bases, J shed 8 bases, and the junction held 14 bases outside the gene matches. The CDR3 is made up of 17 amino acids. CDR3 amino acids: CASSMRAGGGGDHEQFF. The CDR3 bases are TGTGCCAGTAGTATGAGAGCGGGAGGAGGAGGGGATCATGAGCAGTTCTTC.